This TCR beta chain was captured by sequencing in a study of cytomegalovirus exposure and HLA in healthy donors. Study-wide points: Cytomegalovirus association was assigned to over 150 TCR beta chains.

Generated by immunoSEQ multiplex PCR, the TCRdb table keeps only in-frame clones and is missing some. The sample has roughly 47,000 clones, 93% seen once. CDR1 MNHEY and CDR2 SVGAGI come from the germline V gene. This CDR3 comprises 15 residues. J lost 3 bases, V lost 7 bases, and 11 bases had no gene match. Comment on this clone: Its antigen is as yet unknown.

A roughly 120-subject validation cohort, separate from the roughly 700-subject first cohort, supplied the donors. The sequenced material came from PBMCs. This chain joins TRBV6-5 and TRBJ2-5; 7 nucleotides align to TRBD2. This clonotype was sampled from a young woman in good health and CMV-seronegative. The CDR3 protein is CASTHWGGDEETQYF. DNA for the CDR3: TGTGCCAGCACCCACTGGGGGGGGGACGAAGAGACCCAGTACTTC.